The clone carrying this T cell receptor beta chain has a handful of counts. What it binds is unknown. Germline assignment: CDR1 MGHRA and CDR2 YSYEKL. This CDR3 is 15 amino acids long. Trimming pared 4 bases from V and 3 bases from J, leaving 15 bases between. This record belongs to a study of response to subunit inactivated influenza vaccine. Regarding the study as a whole: A suggestion made by the authors is that each seasonal influenza vaccination recruits few new T cells.

TCRdb redid the calling of the RT-PCR reads with MiXCR, one entry per CDR3 protein. The sample has 430,000 or so distinct CDR3 sequences; roughly 11% are singletons. This TCR was sampled from a man aged 45-60 years who received an inactivated influenza vaccine. The material sequenced was PBMCs from blood, taken roughly 46 days after vaccination. The chain employs TRBV4-1 and TRBJ1-1; D gene unclear. The chain's CDR3 is CASSPTWSSYTEAFF. The CDR3 DNA reads TGCGCCAGCAGCCCCACGTGGTCAAGCTACACTGAAGCTTTCTTT.